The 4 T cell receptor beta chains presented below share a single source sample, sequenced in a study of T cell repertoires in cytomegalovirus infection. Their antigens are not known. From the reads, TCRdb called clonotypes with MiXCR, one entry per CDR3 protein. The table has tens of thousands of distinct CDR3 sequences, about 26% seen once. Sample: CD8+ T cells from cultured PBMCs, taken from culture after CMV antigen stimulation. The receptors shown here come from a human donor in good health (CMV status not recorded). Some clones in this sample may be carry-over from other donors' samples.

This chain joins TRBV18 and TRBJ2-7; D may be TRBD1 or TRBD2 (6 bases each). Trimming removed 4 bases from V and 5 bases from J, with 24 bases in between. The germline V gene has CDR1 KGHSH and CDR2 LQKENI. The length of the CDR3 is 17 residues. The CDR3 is CASSQAAGGGRGNEQYF. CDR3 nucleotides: TGTGCCAGCTCACAGGCGGCAGGAGGGGGACGGGGCAACGAGCAGTACTTC.

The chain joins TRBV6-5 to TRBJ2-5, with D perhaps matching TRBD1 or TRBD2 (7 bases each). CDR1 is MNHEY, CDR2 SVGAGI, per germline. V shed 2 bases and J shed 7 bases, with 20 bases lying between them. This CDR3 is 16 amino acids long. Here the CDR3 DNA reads TGTGCCAGCAGTTACATTCCAACAGGGGAGGGGGGGACCCAGTACTTC. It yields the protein CASSYIPTGEGGTQYF.

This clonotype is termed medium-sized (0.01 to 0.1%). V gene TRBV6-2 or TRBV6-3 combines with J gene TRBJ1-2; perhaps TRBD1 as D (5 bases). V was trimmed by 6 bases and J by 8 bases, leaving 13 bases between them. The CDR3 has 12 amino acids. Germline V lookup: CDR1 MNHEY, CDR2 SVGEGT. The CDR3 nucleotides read TGTGCCAGCAGCCTCGGGGACCGGGGCTACACCTTC. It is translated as CASSLGDRGYTF.

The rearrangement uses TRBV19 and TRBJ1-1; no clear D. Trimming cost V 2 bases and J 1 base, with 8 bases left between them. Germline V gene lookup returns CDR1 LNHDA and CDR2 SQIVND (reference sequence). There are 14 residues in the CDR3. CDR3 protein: CASSITLRNTEAFF. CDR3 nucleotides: TGTGCCAGTAGTATAACGCTCCGGAACACTGAAGCTTTCTTT.